This is a list of T cell receptor beta chains from one sample in a study of T-cell memory formation after mild COVID-19. MiXCR, applied by TCRdb to the 5' RACE reads, yields one record per CDR3 protein. The sample gives around 180,000 distinct CDR3 sequences, approximately 17% of which show up once; roughly 4% is in the top ten. Source material: PBMCs or a T cell subset sorted from them (not recorded which). These receptors originate from a man between 18 and 29 years old who had mild COVID-19 (a few samples of this study predate the infection). Cell type and time point are not known. Each CDR3 is given without its conserved first and last residue.

j_call v_call cdr3_aa
TRBJ2-3 TRBV7-2 ASSLAPSGGGADTQY
TRBJ1-5 TRBV7-2 ASSLEKRQPQH
TRBJ1-6 TRBV7-9 ASSPGTSRSSYNSPLH
TRBJ1-2 TRBV6-1 ASSESGWHYT
TRBJ1-4 TRBV4-2 ASSQVSDEKLF
TRBJ2-5 TRBV15 ATSSRTGYQETQY
TRBJ2-3 TRBV5-4 ASSSGQGEADTQY
TRBJ2-5 TRBV4-1 ASSRTSGGVKTQY
TRBJ2-2 TRBV7-3 ASSLRGAHTGELF
TRBJ2-3 TRBV29-1 SVRNGGVTDTQY
TRBJ2-2 TRBV11-1 ATGPQGIGELF
TRBJ2-7 TRBV4-3 ASSPLPGQVYEQY
TRBJ2-1 TRBV9 ASSVTPGGSYNEQF
TRBJ2-1 TRBV30 AWSRPGLDSYNEQF
TRBJ2-3 TRBV7-9 ASSSSPTDTQY
TRBJ2-5 TRBV5-1 DSSLEGAGETQY
TRBJ2-7 TRBV12-3/TRBV12-4 ASAPYPGGSSYEQY
TRBJ1-4 TRBV4-1 ASSLLAGLEKLF
TRBJ2-3 TRBV15 ATSLRTSGGRDTQY
TRBJ1-2 TRBV7-9 ASRGHRANYGYT
TRBJ1-2 TRBV7-2 ASSLQPTGGIST
TRBJ2-7 TRBV5-1 ASSLEASGLREQY
TRBJ2-3 TRBV5-1 ASRLQTGGTDTQY
TRBJ1-1 TRBV7-9 ASSKPQGVSTEAF
TRBJ2-3 TRBV5-4 ASNGQGWDTQY
TRBJ2-3 TRBV5-4 ASSPLDGTDTQY
TRBJ1-2 TRBV6-5 ASSYSIRTGGNGYT
TRBJ2-5 TRBV14 ASSRDRQQETQY
TRBJ2-1 TRBV20-1 SARTGGAPYNEQF
TRBJ2-3 TRBV28 ASSTPDTQY
TRBJ2-2 TRBV7-3 ASSLVPAAGELF
TRBJ1-1 TRBV6-2/TRBV6-3 ASSPRDAYTEAF
TRBJ2-1 TRBV5-6 ASSLYRNEQF
TRBJ2-1 TRBV7-2 ASSFEAVGQF
TRBJ1-1 TRBV6-5 ASSEKQGVSTEAF
TRBJ2-2 TRBV7-6 ASSWGIVWSSNTGELF
TRBJ2-5 TRBV18 ASSPRTTRETQY
TRBJ1-4 TRBV6-5 ASSSRGLNEKLF
TRBJ1-2 TRBV28 AGASNYGYT
TRBJ1-4 TRBV6-1 ASSDPGGTNEKLF
TRBJ1-6 TRBV6-1 ASSERQRSPLH
TRBJ1-4 TRBV28 ASSPGTGAVNEKLF
TRBJ2-2 TRBV20-1 SARDVETSGTGELF
TRBJ2-2 TRBV29-1 SVGGRTSGLNTGELF
TRBJ1-2 TRBV6-6 ASNSGGYYGYT
TRBJ2-3 TRBV10-3 AIADNGQARPDTQY
TRBJ2-5 TRBV7-2 ASSSWTSEETQY
TRBJ2-5 TRBV7-2 ASSLGLLAGGPETQY
TRBJ1-5 TRBV5-1 ASSLLGGEAQH
TRBJ1-5 TRBV12-3/TRBV12-4 ASRRTGGGNQPQH
TRBJ2-1 TRBV5-1 ASSLGGTRFLDEQF
TRBJ2-3 TRBV3-1 ASSQEGGRDTQY
TRBJ2-5 TRBV15 ATSRAPPAGTLQETQY
TRBJ2-4 TRBV5-1 ASRRDLAKNIQY
TRBJ2-1 TRBV5-1 ASSPPGPSRV
TRBJ2-2 TRBV24-1 ATSGTHTNTGELF
TRBJ2-1 TRBV11-1 ASRRGGNNEQF
TRBJ1-2 TRBV20-1 SARDSGRTYGYT
TRBJ2-2 TRBV5-1 ASSTGGNTGELF